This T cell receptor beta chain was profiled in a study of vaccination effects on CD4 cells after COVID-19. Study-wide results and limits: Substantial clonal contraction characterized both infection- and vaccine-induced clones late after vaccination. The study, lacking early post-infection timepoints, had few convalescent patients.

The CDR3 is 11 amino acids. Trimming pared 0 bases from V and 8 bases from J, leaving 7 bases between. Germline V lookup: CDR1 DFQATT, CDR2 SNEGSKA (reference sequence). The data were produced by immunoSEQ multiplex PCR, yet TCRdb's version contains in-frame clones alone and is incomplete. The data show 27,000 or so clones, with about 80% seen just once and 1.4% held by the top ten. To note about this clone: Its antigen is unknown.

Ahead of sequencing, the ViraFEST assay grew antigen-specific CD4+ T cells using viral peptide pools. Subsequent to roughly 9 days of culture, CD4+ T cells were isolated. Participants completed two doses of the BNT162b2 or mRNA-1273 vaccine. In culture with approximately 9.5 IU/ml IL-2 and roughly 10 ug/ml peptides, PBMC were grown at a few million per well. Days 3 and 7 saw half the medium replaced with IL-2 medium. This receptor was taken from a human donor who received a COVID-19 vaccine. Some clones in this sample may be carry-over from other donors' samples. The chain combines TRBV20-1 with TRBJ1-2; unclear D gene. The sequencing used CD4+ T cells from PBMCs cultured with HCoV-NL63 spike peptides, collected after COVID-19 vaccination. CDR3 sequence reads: CSARELGGYTF. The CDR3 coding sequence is TGCAGTGCTAGAGAGTTGGGGGGCTACACCTTC.